This record covers a single T cell receptor (beta chain). Antigen specificity is unknown. This sample was included in a study of vaccination and CD4 T cells after COVID-19. The treatment was: approximately nine-day PBMC culture with coronavirus spike peptide pools or control peptides (ViraFEST assay). The collection of CD4+ T cells from the unexposed donor took place before the COVID-19 pandemic (2011-2018). The CDR3 has 14 residues. V was cut by 3 bases and J by 2 bases, with 10 bases left in between. The germline CDR1 and CDR2 sequences are LNHDA and SQIVND (reference sequence). Once obtained from cultured CD4+ T cells, the DNA was sequenced using the Oncomine TCR Beta short-read assay. TCRdb analysed the PCR reads with MiXCR anew, one entry per CDR3 protein. The repertoire holds 9,000 to 9,500 distinct CDR3 sequences, under 35% seen once, with approximately 40% in the top ten.

The V and J genes are TRBV19 and TRBJ2-5; D unresolved. The sequence was obtained from a human donor in good health. Sequenced input: CD4+ T cells from blood, cultured in vitro. CDR3 sequence: CASSIQTGQETQYF. The DNA of the CDR3 is TGTGCCAGTAGTATCCAGACCGGTCAAGAGACCCAGTACTTC.